Below are 26 T cell receptor beta chains sequenced from a single sample in a study of shared clonotypes between healthy human individuals. This table comes from immunoSEQ multiplex PCR, and its TCRdb copy is limited to in-frame clones, with some not included. Among over a million clones listed, roughly 96% were seen once. Sequenced: naive CD4+ T cells sorted from blood. Subset given: CD45RA+ positively selected. Every receptor here comes from a young man in good health.

V is TRBV7-2 and J is TRBJ1-5; tentatively, D is TRBD1 (5 bases). The CDR3 sequence is 16 residues long. The germline gives CDR1 SGHTA, CDR2 FQGNSA. Deletions cut 3 bases from V and 7 bases from J, with 19 bases between. CDR3 coding DNA: TGTGCCAGCAGCTTCTTCGAAGGGGTTGCTAGACAGCCCCAGCATTTT. This sequence encodes CASSFFEGVARQPQHF.

Remarks on this clone: This same CDR3 is encoded by further DNA sequences in the sample. The chain recombines TRBV11-3 with TRBJ2-7; D remains unclear. Germline loops: CDR1 SGHNT, CDR2 YENEEA. Trimming removed 5 bases at V and 3 bases at J, with 11 bases between. There are 13 residues in the CDR3. The CDR3 loop is CASSPKVGYEQYF. CDR3 DNA: TGTGCCAGCAGCCCGAAGGTGGGCTACGAGCAGTACTTC.

The rearrangement joins TRBV7-8 to TRBJ2-1; no definite D call. Deletions cut 5 bases from V and 0 bases from J, with 20 bases between. CDR1 is SGHVS, CDR2 FQNEAQ, per germline. This CDR3 has 18 residues. CDR3 sequence (DNA): TGTGCCAGCAGCAACACAACCCTAAGACTCAGCTCCTACAATGAGCAGTTCTTC. As protein: CASSNTTLRLSSYNEQFF.

The chain couples TRBV5-1 to TRBJ2-3, with 10 bases lining up with TRBD1. Trimming took 3 bases from V and 4 from J; bases not matched to a gene: 8. Germline CDR1 reads SGHRS; CDR2 reads YFSETQ. The length of the CDR3 is 16 residues. CDR3 DNA sequence: TGCGCCAGCAGCTCTACCGGGACAGGGGCGGCAGATACGCAGTATTTT. Translated: CASSSTGTGAADTQYF.

Points on this clone: This specimen includes other DNA sequences encoding the same CDR3. CDR3 nucleotide sequence: TGCGCCAGCAGTTTTACCTACGAGCAGTACTTC. Translating it yields CASSFTYEQYF. The V call is TRBV5-1, the J call TRBJ2-7, with D unresolved. This CDR3 contains 11 residues. Germline V CDR1 and CDR2: SGHRS, YFSETQ. V was cut by 5 bases and J by 2 bases, with 5 bases left in between.

CDR3 nucleotides: TGCGCCAGCAGCCCAACGAGCGACCTGAACACCGGGGAGCTGTTTTTT. Residues: CASSPTSDLNTGELFF. The chain is built from TRBV5-1 and TRBJ2-2; D remains unclear. This CDR3 comprises 16 residues. Trimming took 4 bases from V and 1 from J, leaving 14 bases between them. The germline gives CDR1 SGHRS, CDR2 YFSETQ.

Worth noting for this clone: The same CDR3 arises from other DNA sequences in this sample as well. This chain uses TRBV28 with TRBJ2-7, with 7 bases matching TRBD1. From germline, CDR1 is MDHEN and CDR2 SYDVKM. CDR3 size: 13 residues. The J segment lost 2 bases and the V segment lost 5 bases, leaving 3 bases of the junction unmatched. CDR3 sequence reads: CASSRTGPYEQYF. The CDR3 nucleotides read TGTGCCAGCAGTCGGACAGGCCCCTACGAGCAGTACTTC.

J is TRBJ2-1 and V is TRBV4-1; D possibly corresponds to TRBD2 (6 bases). The CDR3 totals 14 residues. Germline CDR1 is MGHRA and CDR2 is YSYEKL. V lost 4 bases and J lost 4, with 11 bases in between. The CDR3 sequence: CASSPPAGYNEQFF. In DNA, the CDR3 is TGCGCCAGCAGCCCCCCGGCGGGATACAATGAGCAGTTCTTC.

The genes are TRBV9 and TRBJ1-1; a weak D match, TRBD1 (5 bases). The V end was cut by 2 bases, the J end by 1 base, with 9 bases between. Germline loops: CDR1 SGDLS, CDR2 YYNGEE. The CDR3 consists of 14 residues. The CDR3 DNA sequence: TGTGCCAGCAGCGTTCAGGGCCAGAACACTGAAGCTTTCTTT. This encodes CASSVQGQNTEAFF.

The gene calls are TRBV28 and TRBJ2-5; weak D call: TRBD1 (6 bases). The V gene lost 4 bases and the J gene lost 1 base, with 7 bases spanning the gap. Germline V gives CDR1 MDHEN, CDR2 SYDVKM. The CDR3 covers 13 residues. CDR3 amino acids: CASSYRAQETQYF. The CDR3 coding sequence is TGTGCCAGCAGTTACAGGGCCCAAGAGACCCAGTACTTC.

The chain links TRBV19 to TRBJ1-1; D ambiguous. Germline V gene lookup returns CDR1 LNHDA and CDR2 SQIVND (reference sequence). The CDR3 extends over 13 amino acids. The V end lost 9 bases, the J end lost 0 bases, and 11 bases lay between the germline ends. The CDR3: CASRVKMNTEAFF. CDR3 coding DNA: TGTGCCAGCAGAGTAAAAATGAACACTGAAGCTTTCTTT.

J is TRBJ2-7 and V is TRBV9, with unresolved D. CDR1 is SGDLS, CDR2 YYNGEE, per germline. V dropped 4 bases and J dropped 1 base, with 12 bases sitting between them. The CDR3 loop spans 14 amino acids. The CDR3 DNA reads TGTGCCAGCAGCCCATCCGGATGGTCCTACGAGCAGTACTTC. Amino acids: CASSPSGWSYEQYF. Variable domain in full (rest from reference TRBV9 and TRBJ2-7): DSGVTQTPKHLITATGQRVTLRCSPRSGDLSVYWYQQSLDQGLQFLIQYYNGEERAKGNILERFSAQQFPDLHSELNLSSLELGDSALYFCASSPSGWSYEQYFGPGTRLTVT.

In DNA form, the CDR3 reads TGTGCCACCAGCAGAGTCATTTCCTACGAGCAGTACTTC. It translates to CATSRVISYEQYF. The rearrangement uses TRBV15 and TRBJ2-5; D uncertain. The better agreement between TRBJ2-7 and the DNA end casts doubt on the J call. This CDR3 has 13 amino acids. Germline CDR1 LNHNV, CDR2 YYDKDF (reference sequence).

The rearrangement joins TRBV27 to TRBJ2-2; 13 bases line up with TRBD2. The ends lost 5 bases at V and 7 bases at J; junction bases unmatched: 13. The V gene's germline CDR1 is MNHEY and CDR2 SMNVEV (reference sequence). There are 18 residues in the CDR3. As DNA, the CDR3 is TGTGCCAGCAGTCCTCTCGCGGGACTAGCGGGACTGGGCGGGGAGCTGTTTTTT. As protein: CASSPLAGLAGLGGELFF.

This chain joins TRBV2 and TRBJ2-1; 7 bases line up with TRBD2. J was trimmed by 6 bases and V by 8 bases; bases with no gene match: 13. Germline V gene lookup returns CDR1 SNHLY and CDR2 FYNNEI. CDR3 length: 15 amino acids. DNA for the CDR3: TGTGCCAGCCCCACGGGCAGCGGGATGGGCAATGAGCAGTTCTTC. This translates into CASPTGSGMGNEQFF.

The chain joins TRBV28 to TRBJ1-2, with a weak D call TRBD1 (6 bases). V shed 1 base and J shed 7 bases, with 13 bases lying between them. CDR1 MDHEN and CDR2 SYDVKM come from the germline V gene. CDR3 length: 14 residues. CDR3 in DNA: TGTGCCAGCAGTTTATTACCGGGGGCAGGTGGCTACACCTTC. As protein: CASSLLPGAGGYTF.

This chain uses TRBV11-3 with TRBJ2-2, with TRBD2 as a possible D gene (5 bases). Trimming shortened V by 0 bases and J by 6 bases, and 8 bases separated the two germline ends. The length of the CDR3 is 14 residues. Looked up from germline, CDR1 is SGHNT and CDR2 is YENEEA. This CDR3 reads CASSLERGSGELFF. The CDR3 bases are TGTGCCAGCAGCTTAGAACGGGGATCCGGGGAGCTGTTTTTT.

The chain uses TRBV5-4 and TRBJ1-1; 9 bases line up with TRBD1. The germline V gene encodes CDR1 SGHNT and CDR2 YYREEE (reference sequence). CDR3 length: 15 amino acids. Trimming took 0 bases from V and 5 from J; bases not matched to a gene: 5. This chain's CDR3 is CASSLDRGRGTEAFF. As DNA, the CDR3 is TGTGCCAGCAGCTTGGACAGGGGGCGCGGGACTGAAGCTTTCTTT. Together with reference TRBV5-4 and TRBJ1-1, the CDR3 gives the full variable domain: ETGVTQSPTHLIKTRGQQVTLRCSSQSGHNTVSWYQQALGQGPQFIFQYYREEENGRGNFPPRFSGLQFPNYSSELNVNALELDDSALYLCASSLDRGRGTEAFFGQGTRLTVV.

V usage is TRBV25-1 and J usage is TRBJ1-1, with TRBD1 as a possible D gene (5 bases). Looked up from germline, CDR1 is MGHDK and CDR2 is SYGVNS. Trimming took 4 bases from V and 1 from J, leaving 10 bases between them. This CDR3 comprises 14 residues. The chain's CDR3 is CASSVGPANTEAFF. For the CDR3, the DNA is TGTGCCAGCAGTGTGGGGCCAGCGAACACTGAAGCTTTCTTT.

V usage is TRBV7-6 and J usage is TRBJ2-7; no definite D call. V dropped 1 base and J dropped 12 bases, with 10 bases sitting between them. Germline CDR1 SGHVS, CDR2 FNYEAQ. CDR3 length: 11 residues. Here the CDR3 reads CASSLGGPRYF. The CDR3, as DNA: TGTGCCAGCAGCTTAGGGGGTCCGCGGTACTTC.

The V and J genes are TRBV4-1 and TRBJ1-4; D might be TRBD1 (6 bases). The CDR3 runs 15 residues. CDR1 is MGHRA, CDR2 YSYEKL, per germline. The germline V and J ends were trimmed by 4 bases and 2 bases, with 11 bases remaining between them. CDR3 bases: TGCGCCAGCAGCCCCCCAGGGGTGACTAATGAAAAACTGTTTTTT. Its translation: CASSPPGVTNEKLFF.

Written as DNA, the CDR3 is TGTGCCAGCAGTGAAAGGCTAGACCCCTACAATGAGCAGTTCTTC. Encoded protein: CASSERLDPYNEQFF. The chain uses TRBV6-1 and TRBJ2-1, with unresolved D. CDR3 length equals 15 residues. V lost 2 bases to trimming and J lost 2 bases, with 10 bases between them. The germline CDR1 and CDR2 sequences are MNHNS and SASEGT.

V and J are TRBV19 and TRBJ2-3; D remains unclear. Trimming took 1 base from V and 2 from J, leaving 16 bases between them. The CDR3 has 17 residues. From germline, CDR1 is LNHDA and CDR2 SQIVND (reference sequence). CDR3 protein: CASSIVGPYWNTDTQYF. CDR3 nucleotide sequence: TGTGCCAGTAGTATAGTTGGACCCTATTGGAACACAGATACGCAGTATTTT.

The chain employs TRBV18 and TRBJ2-1; 7 nucleotides agree with TRBD1. This CDR3 comprises 15 residues. Germline CDR1 is KGHSH and CDR2 is LQKENI. V trimming: 6 bases; J trimming: 3 bases; junction bases outside the gene matches: 8. Here the CDR3 reads CASSRTGDVYNEQFF. Here the CDR3 DNA reads TGTGCCAGCTCGCGAACAGGGGATGTCTACAATGAGCAGTTCTTC.

The CDR3, as DNA: TGTGCCTGGTTTGGTAGGGAAAAGCATATGAACACTGAAGCTTTCTTT. Encoded protein: CAWFGREKHMNTEAFF. The V gene is TRBV30, the J gene TRBJ1-1; D call uncertain. The CDR3 runs to 16 residues. V shed 5 bases and J shed 0 bases, with 19 bases lying between them. Germline V lookup: CDR1 GTSNPN, CDR2 SVGIG (reference sequence).

The V call is TRBV19, the J call TRBJ1-5, with 7 bases identical to TRBD1. Germline assignment: CDR1 LNHDA and CDR2 SQIVND (reference sequence). V shed 5 bases, J shed 5 bases, and the junction held 12 bases outside the gene matches. The CDR3 sequence is 16 residues long. The CDR3, as DNA: TGTGCCAGTAGTCCAGACCCGACAGGGCGGTATCAGCCCCAGCATTTT. It encodes CASSPDPTGRYQPQHF.